This section outlines one TCR beta chain sequence together with its context. Its antigen is as yet unknown. Trimming cost V 5 bases and J 7 bases; bases outside gene matches: 7. The CDR3 is 13 residues long. CDR1 and CDR2 from the germline V gene are SEHNR and FQNEAQ (reference sequence). The sample comes from a study of cytomegalovirus exposure and HLA in healthy donors. Both 60 Vbeta primers and 13 Jbeta primers went into the PCR. The data were produced by immunoSEQ multiplex PCR, yet TCRdb's version contains in-frame clones alone and is incomplete. The table lists 100,000 to 150,000 clones, about three quarters of them singletons. Study-level findings and limits: Reports indicated that the classifier achieved high specificity and sensitivity in diagnosing cytomegalovirus status. As a later analysis revealed, most CMV-associated TCR beta chains appeared HLA-restricted. Certain indistinguishable V segments, among them TRBV6-2 and TRBV6-3, were excluded. The availability of immune exposure information extended only to CMV serostatus.

This sequence originates from a man younger than 40 in good health and CMV-seronegative. Sequenced input: PBMCs. This rearrangement joins TRBV7-9 to TRBJ2-7, with 8 bases lining up with TRBD1. This CDR3 is CASSPQGAGEQYF. In DNA form, the CDR3 reads TGTGCCAGCAGCCCGCAGGGGGCGGGGGAGCAGTACTTC.